The 32 T cell receptor beta chains reported below all come from one sample, sequenced in a study of Ad26.COV2.S vaccination and SARS-CoV-2 variants. Clones were sequenced by immunoSEQ multiplex PCR, and TCRdb holds only the in-frame ones, with some missing. The sample records over 110,000 clones, around 86% being singletons. The specimen was peripheral blood, collected after recovery from COVID-19. These receptors all stem from a human donor who had recovered from COVID-19.

The chain employs TRBV7-9 and TRBJ2-7; a weak D match, TRBD1 (7 bases). Trimming shortened V by 5 bases and J by 10 bases, and 21 bases separated the two germline ends. This CDR3 region has 14 residues. Germline V gene lookup returns CDR1 SEHNR and CDR2 FQNEAQ (reference sequence). DNA of the CDR3: TGTGCCAGCAGCCCCCGCTTTGCGGGACAGAATCAGTACTTC. It yields the protein CASSPRFAGQNQYF.

This chain uses TRBV29-1 with TRBJ2-1; D may correspond to TRBD1 or TRBD2 (6 bases each). The CDR3 runs 13 residues. Germline values: CDR1 SQVTM, CDR2 ANQGSEA. V shed 2 bases and J shed 4 bases, with 9 bases lying between them. The CDR3 region has the DNA TGCAGCGTTGAACGGGGGCAGTACAATGAGCAGTTCTTC. It encodes CSVERGQYNEQFF.

DNA for the CDR3: TGTGCCAGCAGCAACGTAAACACTGAAGCTTTCTTT. Protein sequence: CASSNVNTEAFF. The chain links TRBV7-2 to TRBJ1-1; D not certain. The ends were cut back, 5 bases at V and 2 bases at J, with 6 bases in the middle. The germline CDR1 and CDR2 sequences are SGHTA and FQGNSA. This CDR3 is built from 12 residues.

The chain uses TRBV10-2 and TRBJ1-5, with 8 positions matching TRBD1. Unmatched junction bases numbered 4, after V lost 6 bases and J lost 9 bases. Germline V lookup: CDR1 WSHSY, CDR2 SAAADI. The CDR3 runs to 12 residues. The CDR3 nucleotides are TGCGCCAGCAGGACAGGGACAGGGCCCCAGCATTTT. As protein: CASRTGTGPQHF.

The chain has TRBV5-6 and TRBJ2-7, with D possibly matching TRBD1 (6 bases). This CDR3 contains 12 residues. Germline values: CDR1 SGHDT, CDR2 YYEEEE. V lost 3 bases to trimming and J lost 3 bases, with 7 bases between them. This CDR3 is CASSSQGYEQYF. The CDR3 nucleotides are TGTGCCAGCAGCTCACAGGGCTACGAGCAGTACTTC.

The chain joins TRBV4-3 to TRBJ1-5, with a tentative D call TRBD1 (5 bases). This CDR3 comprises 14 residues. Germline-derived CDR1 and CDR2 are LGHNA and YSLEER. With 0 bases removed from V and 7 bases from J, the gap between germline ends came to 10 bases. CDR3 sequence reads: CASSQEMRGQPQHF. CDR3 sequence (DNA): TGCGCCAGCAGCCAAGAAATGCGGGGGCAGCCCCAGCATTTT.

DNA of the CDR3: TGTGCCAGCAGTAGGGACAGTCGGGAGCAGTTCTTC. Protein: CASSRDSREQFF. The rearrangement uses TRBV6-5 and TRBJ2-1; TRBD1 agrees at 7 bases. This CDR3 is 12 amino acids long. Germline trimming cut 5 bases from V and 10 bases from J; bases unmatched to any gene: 5. CDR1 MNHEY and CDR2 SVGAGI come from the germline V gene.

This clone was observed once. The gene calls are TRBV7-2 and TRBJ2-5, with 13 bases aligning to TRBD2. Germline-derived CDR1 and CDR2 are SGHTA and FQGNSA. V lost 0 bases to trimming and J lost 5 bases; unmatched junction nucleotides: 9. There are 18 residues in the CDR3. The CDR3, as DNA: TGTGCCAGCAGCTTAGCGTTCGGACTAGCGGGGGAGGAGGAGACCCAGTACTTC. It encodes CASSLAFGLAGEEETQYF.

V usage is TRBV28 and J usage is TRBJ1-2, with 11 positions matching TRBD1. Germline V lookup: CDR1 MDHEN, CDR2 SYDVKM. V lost 3 bases to trimming and J lost 4 bases; unmatched junction nucleotides: 10. The CDR3 totals 17 residues. This CDR3 is CASSLLGQGAIGYGYTF. The CDR3 DNA sequence: TGTGCCAGCAGTTTGCTCGGACAGGGGGCTATTGGCTATGGCTACACCTTC.

The chain is built from TRBV10-1 and TRBJ2-5; D is possibly TRBD2 (6 bases). The CDR3 has 13 residues. The V end lost 6 bases, the J end lost 3 bases, and 11 bases lay between the germline ends. Germline assignment: CDR1 WNHNN and CDR2 SYGVQD (reference sequence). The CDR3 spells CASRGRREETQYF. DNA of the CDR3: TGCGCCAGCAGAGGACGGAGGGAAGAGACCCAGTACTTC.

V usage is TRBV6-1 and J usage is TRBJ1-2; D is unclear. The germline V and J ends were trimmed by 1 base and 4 bases, with 16 bases remaining between them. Germline CDR1 reads MNHNS; CDR2 reads SASEGT. This CDR3 has 16 residues. CDR3 loop: CASSEGLLDRTYGYTF. In DNA form, the CDR3 reads TGTGCCAGCAGTGAAGGTTTACTAGACCGAACCTATGGCTACACCTTC.

The rearrangement uses TRBV27 and TRBJ1-3, with 10 positions matching TRBD1. The V gene end was trimmed by 2 bases and the J gene end by 1 base; junction bases not matched to a gene: 5. The length of the CDR3 is 17 residues. Germline-derived CDR1 and CDR2 are MNHEY and SMNVEV (reference sequence). The DNA for the CDR3 is TGTGCCAGCAGTTTACGCCGACAGGGGGCTTCTGGAAACACCATATATTTT. It specifies CASSLRRQGASGNTIYF.

The chain carries TRBV15 and TRBJ1-4, with D possibly matching TRBD1 (5 bases). The CDR3 sequence is 15 residues long. V lost 2 bases to trimming and J lost 5 bases, with 12 bases between them. Germline values: CDR1 LNHNV, CDR2 YYDKDF (reference sequence). CDR3 DNA: TGTGCCACCAGCAGAAGGGGCCTCTCCAATGAAAAACTGTTTTTT. This gives the protein CATSRRGLSNEKLFF.

J is TRBJ2-7 and V is TRBV5-1; 8 positions agree with TRBD1. The V gene end was trimmed by 3 bases and the J gene end by 3 bases; junction bases not matched to a gene: 2. In germline, CDR1 is SGHRS, CDR2 YFSETQ. This CDR3 comprises 13 residues. CDR3 sequence reads: CASSYGTGYEQYF. CDR3 in DNA: TGCGCCAGCAGCTACGGGACAGGCTACGAGCAGTACTTC.

This clone has just a few counts. This sequence joins TRBV10-1 and TRBJ1-2, with TRBD1 matching over 7 bases. The germline V gene encodes CDR1 WNHNN and CDR2 SYGVQD (reference sequence). After removal of 0 bases from V and 2 bases from J, the junction contained 3 bases not matched to a gene. The CDR3 loop spans 15 amino acids. For the CDR3, the DNA is TGCGCCAGCAGTGAGTCAAGGGGGCCAAACTATGGCTACACCTTC. This codes for CASSESRGPNYGYTF.

This chain connects TRBV27 to TRBJ2-7; TRBD1 might be the D (6 bases). The V end was cut by 5 bases, the J end by 0 bases, with 14 bases between. Per germline, CDR1 MNHEY and CDR2 SMNVEV (reference sequence). There are 15 residues in the CDR3. The CDR3 protein is CASSGTGIGSYEQYF. CDR3 DNA sequence: TGTGCCAGCAGTGGTACAGGGATTGGCTCCTACGAGCAGTACTTC.

Concerning this clone: The sample carries other DNA sequences with the same CDR3. V is TRBV30 and J is TRBJ2-7, with D perhaps being TRBD1 or TRBD2 (6 bases each). The CDR3 is 13 amino acids. The germline CDR1 and CDR2 sequences are GTSNPN and SVGIG (reference sequence). Between the trimmed V and J ends, which lost 0 bases and 5 bases, there was a span of 11 bases. CDR3 loop: CAWSVGGGNEQYF. The CDR3 region has the DNA TGTGCCTGGAGTGTTGGGGGCGGGAACGAGCAGTACTTC.

This chain uses TRBV11-2 with TRBJ1-5; D remains ambiguous. The CDR3 contains 16 residues. V was pared by 5 bases and J by 0 bases, with 14 bases between. Germline V gene sequence: CDR1 SGHAT, CDR2 FQNNGV. Written as DNA, the CDR3 is TGTGCCAGCAGCCCCCGAACGGCAAATAGCAATCAGCCCCAGCATTTT. Its translation is CASSPRTANSNQPQHF.

This rearrangement joins TRBV28 to TRBJ1-5; no clear D. This CDR3 has 12 residues. V lost 11 bases and J lost 3, with 11 bases in between. Per the germline V gene, CDR1 is MDHEN and CDR2 is SYDVKM. DNA of the CDR3: TGTGCCGCCGGCCACCTCAATCAGCCCCAGCATTTT. Its protein is CAAGHLNQPQHF.

J is TRBJ1-2 and V is TRBV19; D is perhaps TRBD1 (5 bases). CDR3 size: 15 residues. Germline values: CDR1 LNHDA, CDR2 SQIVND (reference sequence). With 3 bases removed from V and 4 bases from J, the gap between germline ends came to 15 bases. The CDR3 coding sequence is TGTGCCAGTAGTATTTTATTGACAGCGCCCTATGGCTACACCTTC. Its translation: CASSILLTAPYGYTF.

The rearrangement joins TRBV4-1 to TRBJ2-1; 7 bases are shared with TRBD1. The trim removed 4 bases at V and 7 bases at J, leaving 4 bases unmatched. CDR3 size: 13 residues. Germline values: CDR1 MGHRA, CDR2 YSYEKL. This CDR3 reads CASSPTTGNEQFF. Written as DNA, the CDR3 is TGCGCCAGCAGCCCAACGACAGGGAATGAGCAGTTCTTC.

The chain carries TRBV14 and TRBJ2-1; tentatively, D is TRBD1 or TRBD2 (5 bases each). The germline gives CDR1 SGHDN, CDR2 FVKESK. The CDR3 is made up of 16 amino acids. The germline V and J ends were trimmed by 4 bases and 0 bases, with 13 bases remaining between them. CDR3 nucleotides: TGTGCCAGCAGCCTGCCGGGACCGAGCTCCTACAATGAGCAGTTCTTC. Amino acids: CASSLPGPSSYNEQFF.

CDR3 nucleotide sequence: TGTGCCAGCAGCCAAGCCGGGACATCCAACACTGAAGCTTTCTTT. It encodes CASSQAGTSNTEAFF. The chain has TRBV3-1 (or the pseudogene TRBV3-2) and TRBJ1-1; D is possibly TRBD1 (6 bases). The CDR3 sequence is 15 residues long. Germline CDR1 LGHDT, CDR2 YNNKEL (reference sequence). Trimming cost V 1 base and J 2 bases, with 11 bases left between them.

The rearrangement uses TRBV6-5 and TRBJ1-2; D ambiguous. V dropped 6 bases and J dropped 0 bases, with 8 bases sitting between them. There are 13 residues in the CDR3. Germline CDR1 MNHEY, CDR2 SVGAGI. The CDR3 DNA follows: TGTGCCAGCAGGACAAGTTCTAACTATGGCTACACCTTC. Protein sequence: CASRTSSNYGYTF.

The table lists this clone with a count of one. At the DNA level, this CDR3 is encoded by other sequences in the same sample as well. The rearrangement joins TRBV29-1 to TRBJ2-7; D might be TRBD2 (5 bases). The germline V and J ends were trimmed by 6 bases and 4 bases, with 7 bases remaining between them. CDR1 is SQVTM and CDR2 is ANQGSEA in the germline V gene. This CDR3 has 10 residues. For the CDR3, the DNA is TGCAGCGTGTCGGGGTACGAGCAGTACTTC. It specifies CSVSGYEQYF.

The CDR3, as DNA: TGCGCCAGCAGCCCCGAAACGGGGTCCACTTCTAACTATGGCTACACCTTC. It specifies CASSPETGSTSNYGYTF. This rearrangement joins TRBV5-1 to TRBJ1-2; D gene uncertain. This CDR3 is 17 amino acids long. Trimming left V 4 bases short and J 0 bases short, with 19 bases between. Per germline, CDR1 SGHRS and CDR2 YFSETQ.

The rearrangement links TRBV11-2 to TRBJ1-4; 9 bases align to TRBD1. Germline V CDR1 and CDR2: SGHAT, FQNNGV. The CDR3 is made up of 15 amino acids. Trimming at V came to 5 bases and at J to 3 bases, leaving 4 bases not matched to a gene. The DNA for the CDR3 is TGTGCCAGCAGCAAGACAGGGGGGCCTAATGAAAAACTGTTTTTT. As protein: CASSKTGGPNEKLFF.

The rearrangement joins TRBV19 to TRBJ2-7; TRBD1 matches 10 bases. Germline lookup yields CDR1 LNHDA and CDR2 SQIVND (reference sequence). This CDR3 has 23 residues. The CDR3 DNA follows: TGTGCTCCCCTGGTAGGGACAGGGGACAGGGAGGAGAGGGGAACTTTGCGTTCTAACGAGCAGTACTTC. The encoded protein is CAPLVGTGDREERGTLRSNEQYF.

The chain combines TRBV28 with TRBJ2-5; D not resolved. The germline V and J ends were trimmed by 6 bases and 1 base, with 6 bases remaining between them. Looked up from germline, CDR1 is MDHEN and CDR2 is SYDVKM. The CDR3 length is 12 residues. CDR3 protein: CASSPRQETQYF. The CDR3 coding sequence is TGTGCCAGCAGCCCCCGCCAAGAGACCCAGTACTTC.

This chain links TRBV10-3 with TRBJ2-3; D is possibly TRBD1 (5 bases). The CDR3 is 13 amino acids. V gave up 4 bases and J gave up 1 base, with 6 bases separating them. The germline CDR1 and CDR2 sequences are ENHRY and SYGVKD. The CDR3 region is CAISVTGTDTQYF. In DNA, the CDR3 is TGTGCCATCAGTGTGACAGGCACAGATACGCAGTATTTT.

This clone occurred a few times. The chain recombines TRBV19 with TRBJ2-1; TRBD2 agrees at 9 bases. With V trimmed by 4 bases and J by 7 bases, 8 bases remained unmatched. CDR1 and CDR2 (germline): LNHDA, SQIVND (reference sequence). This CDR3 is built from 15 residues. The CDR3 reads CASSKATSGQNEQFF. The CDR3 nucleotides are TGTGCCAGTAGTAAGGCGACTAGCGGTCAGAATGAGCAGTTCTTC.

This clone has only one observation. The chain joins TRBV27 to TRBJ1-1; maybe TRBD1 (5 bases). Trimming stripped 6 bases from V and 10 bases from J, with 12 bases between. This CDR3 spans 11 amino acids. Germline CDR1 is MNHEY and CDR2 is SMNVEV (reference sequence). The CDR3 loop reads CASRGGDGAFF. The CDR3 nucleotides read TGTGCCAGCAGGGGGGGGGACGGAGCTTTCTTT.